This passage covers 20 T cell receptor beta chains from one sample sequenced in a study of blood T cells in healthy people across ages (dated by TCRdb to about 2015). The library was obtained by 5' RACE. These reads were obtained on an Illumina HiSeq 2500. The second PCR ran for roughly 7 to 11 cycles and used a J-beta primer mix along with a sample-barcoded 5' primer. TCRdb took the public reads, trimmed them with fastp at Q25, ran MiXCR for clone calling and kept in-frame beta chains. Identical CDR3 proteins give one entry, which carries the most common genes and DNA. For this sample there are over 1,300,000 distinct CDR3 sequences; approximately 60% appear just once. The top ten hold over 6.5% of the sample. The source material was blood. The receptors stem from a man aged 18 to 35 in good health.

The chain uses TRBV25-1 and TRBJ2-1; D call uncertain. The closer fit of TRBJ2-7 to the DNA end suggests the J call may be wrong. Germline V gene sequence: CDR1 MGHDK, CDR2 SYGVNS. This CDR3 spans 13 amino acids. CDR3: CASRVGPHNEQYF. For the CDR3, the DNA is TGTGCCAGCCGTGTTGGACCCCACAATGAGCAGTACTTC.

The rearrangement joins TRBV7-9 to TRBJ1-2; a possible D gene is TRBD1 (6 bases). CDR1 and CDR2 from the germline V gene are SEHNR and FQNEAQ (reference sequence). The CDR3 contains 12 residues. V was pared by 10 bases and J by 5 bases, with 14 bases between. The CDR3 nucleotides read TGTGCCATCCAGGCAGGGGCTTATGGCTACACCTTC. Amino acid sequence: CAIQAGAYGYTF.

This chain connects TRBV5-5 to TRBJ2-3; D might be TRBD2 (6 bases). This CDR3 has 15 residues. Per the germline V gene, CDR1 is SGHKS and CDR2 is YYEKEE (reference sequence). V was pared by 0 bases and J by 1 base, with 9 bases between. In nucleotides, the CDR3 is TGTGCCAGCAGCTTGGTAGGACTACGCACAGATACGCAGTATTTT. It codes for CASSLVGLRTDTQYF.

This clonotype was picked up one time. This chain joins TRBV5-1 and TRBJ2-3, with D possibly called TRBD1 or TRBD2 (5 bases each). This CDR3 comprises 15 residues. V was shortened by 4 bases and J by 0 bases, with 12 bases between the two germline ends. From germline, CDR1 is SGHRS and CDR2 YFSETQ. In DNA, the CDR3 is TGCGCCAGCAGCCCGGGACGCAGTAGCACAGATACGCAGTATTTT. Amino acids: CASSPGRSSTDTQYF.

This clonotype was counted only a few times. The CDR3 region has the DNA TGTGCCAGCAGTTTAAAAGGGGGCCAGGGGTTGTACTACGAGCAGTACTTC. This gives the protein CASSLKGGQGLYYEQYF. The chain recombines TRBV27 with TRBJ2-7; 7 nucleotides line up with TRBD1. This CDR3 has 17 amino acids. Germline loops: CDR1 MNHEY, CDR2 SMNVEV (reference sequence). J gave up 3 bases and V 2 bases, and 13 bases lay outside the gene matches.

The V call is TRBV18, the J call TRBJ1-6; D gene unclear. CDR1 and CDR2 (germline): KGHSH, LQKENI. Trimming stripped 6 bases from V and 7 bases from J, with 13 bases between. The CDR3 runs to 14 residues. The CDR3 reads CASSPEAGNSPLHF. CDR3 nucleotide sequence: TGTGCCAGCTCGCCAGAGGCCGGCAATTCACCCCTCCACTTT.

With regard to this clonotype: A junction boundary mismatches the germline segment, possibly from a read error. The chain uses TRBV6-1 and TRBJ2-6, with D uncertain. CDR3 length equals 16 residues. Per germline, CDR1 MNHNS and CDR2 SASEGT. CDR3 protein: CASSEAGASGVNVLTF. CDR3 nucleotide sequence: TGTGCCAGCAGTGAAGCTGGCGCCTCTGGGGTCAACGTCCTGACTTTC.

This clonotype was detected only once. This CDR3 reads CASSKLWGQGSYEQYF. CDR3 sequence (DNA): TGTGCCAGCAGTAAACTCTGGGGACAGGGGTCCTACGAGCAGTACTTC. The chain is built from TRBV6-5 and TRBJ2-7; 10 bases map to TRBD1. The CDR3 has 16 residues. Trimming at V came to 5 bases and at J to 1 base, leaving 8 bases not matched to a gene. Germline V gene sequence: CDR1 MNHEY, CDR2 SVGAGI.

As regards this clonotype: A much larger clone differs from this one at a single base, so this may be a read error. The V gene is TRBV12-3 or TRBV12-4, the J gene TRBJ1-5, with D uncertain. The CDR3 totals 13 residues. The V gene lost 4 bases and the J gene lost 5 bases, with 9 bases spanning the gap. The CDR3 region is CASSCGGYQPQHF. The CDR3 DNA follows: TGTGCCAGCAGTTGCGGAGGGTATCAGCCCCAGCATTTT.

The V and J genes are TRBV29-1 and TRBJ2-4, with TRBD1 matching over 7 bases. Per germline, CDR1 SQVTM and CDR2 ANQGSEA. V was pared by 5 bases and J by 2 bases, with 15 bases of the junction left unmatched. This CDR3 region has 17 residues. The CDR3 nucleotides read TGCAGCGTTACTTGGGGCCGACAGGGCTCATCCAAAAACATTCAGTACTTC. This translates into CSVTWGRQGSSKNIQYF.

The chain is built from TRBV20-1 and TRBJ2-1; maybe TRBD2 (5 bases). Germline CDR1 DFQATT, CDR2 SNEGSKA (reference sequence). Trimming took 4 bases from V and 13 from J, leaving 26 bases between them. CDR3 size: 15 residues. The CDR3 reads CSAKEEVAAEETQFF. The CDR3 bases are TGCAGTGCTAAAGAGGAGGTTGCAGCAGAAGAGACCCAGTTCTTC.

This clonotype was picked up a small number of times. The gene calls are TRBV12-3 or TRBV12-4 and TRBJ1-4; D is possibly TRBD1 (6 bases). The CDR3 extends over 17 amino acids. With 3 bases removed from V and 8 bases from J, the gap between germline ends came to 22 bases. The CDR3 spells CASSFVAIGGLREKLFF. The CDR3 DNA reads TGTGCCAGCAGTTTTGTTGCGATTGGGGGGCTACGGGAAAAACTGTTTTTT.

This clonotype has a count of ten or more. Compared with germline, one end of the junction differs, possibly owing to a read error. The CDR3 loop reads CASSLGTAYGYTF. As DNA, the CDR3 is TGTGCCAGCAGTTTAGGGACAGCCTATGGCTACACCTTC. V gene TRBV7-2 combines with J gene TRBJ1-2, with 7 bases lining up with TRBD1. The length of the CDR3 is 13 residues. Germline-derived CDR1 and CDR2 are SGHTA and FQGNSA.

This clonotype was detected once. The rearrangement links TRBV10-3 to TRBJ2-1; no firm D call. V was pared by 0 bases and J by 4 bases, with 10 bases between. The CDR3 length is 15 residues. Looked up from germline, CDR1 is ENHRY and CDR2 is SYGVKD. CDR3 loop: CAISESTPQYNEQFF. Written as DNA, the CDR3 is TGTGCCATCAGTGAGTCGACTCCACAATACAATGAGCAGTTCTTC.

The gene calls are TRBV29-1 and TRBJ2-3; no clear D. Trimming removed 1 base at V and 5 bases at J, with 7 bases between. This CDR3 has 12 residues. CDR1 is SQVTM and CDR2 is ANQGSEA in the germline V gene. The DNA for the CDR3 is TGCAGCGTTGAAGCGAGAGAAGATACGCAGTATTTT. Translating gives CSVEAREDTQYF.

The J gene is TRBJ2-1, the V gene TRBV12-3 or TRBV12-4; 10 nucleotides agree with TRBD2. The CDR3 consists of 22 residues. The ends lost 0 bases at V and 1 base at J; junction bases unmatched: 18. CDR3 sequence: CASSLALNWGLAGVSSYNEQFF. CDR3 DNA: TGTGCCAGCAGTTTAGCGCTAAATTGGGGTCTAGCGGGAGTGTCGTCCTACAATGAGCAGTTCTTC.

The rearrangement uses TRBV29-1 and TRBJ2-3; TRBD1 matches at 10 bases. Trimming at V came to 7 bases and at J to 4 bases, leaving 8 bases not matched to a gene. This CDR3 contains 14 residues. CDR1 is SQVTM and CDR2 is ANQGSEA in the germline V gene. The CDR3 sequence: CSAPGQGTADTQYF. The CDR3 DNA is TGCAGCGCCCCGGGACAGGGGACGGCAGATACGCAGTATTTT.

For the CDR3, the DNA is TGTGCCAGCAGCTTAGGGACAGGGGCCGTGCGGGAAAACTATGGCTACACCTTC. Translating it yields CASSLGTGAVRENYGYTF. V gene TRBV7-9 combines with J gene TRBJ1-2; 9 positions match TRBD1. Germline V gives CDR1 SEHNR, CDR2 FQNEAQ (reference sequence). The CDR3 sequence is 18 residues long. J lost 2 bases, V lost 1 base, and 11 bases had no gene match.

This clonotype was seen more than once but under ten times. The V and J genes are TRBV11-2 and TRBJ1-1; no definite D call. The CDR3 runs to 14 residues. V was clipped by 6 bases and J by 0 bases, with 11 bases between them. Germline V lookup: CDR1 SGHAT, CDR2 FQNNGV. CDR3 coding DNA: TGTGCCAGCAGTACAACAGAAATGAACACTGAAGCTTTCTTT. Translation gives CASSTTEMNTEAFF.

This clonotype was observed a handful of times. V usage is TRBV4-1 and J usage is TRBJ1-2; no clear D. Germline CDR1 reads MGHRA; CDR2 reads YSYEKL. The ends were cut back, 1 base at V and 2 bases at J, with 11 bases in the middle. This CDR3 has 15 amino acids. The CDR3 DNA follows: TGCGCCAGCAGCCAAGTGGTCAGTCCGAACTATGGCTACACCTTC. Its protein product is CASSQVVSPNYGYTF.